The 23 T cell receptor beta chains below were found in one sample sequenced in a study of blood T cell repertoires in COVID-19. TCRdb's table, derived via immunoSEQ multiplex PCR, lists solely in-frame clones and lacks some. The table has over 110,000 clones, more than 70% seen once. Sequencing used PBMCs or T cells enriched from blood (not recorded which). The receptors come from a middle-aged man with acute COVID-19.

The chain recombines TRBV7-7 with TRBJ2-3; D remains unclear. Germline V gene sequence: CDR1 SSHAT, CDR2 FNYEAQ (reference sequence). Between the trimmed V and J ends, which lost 2 bases and 0 bases, there was a span of 9 bases. This CDR3 contains 15 residues. The CDR3 region has the DNA TGTGCCAGCAGCTTAAGTCAGGCTAGCACAGATACGCAGTATTTT. Its translation is CASSLSQASTDTQYF.

The chain recombines TRBV3-1 (or the pseudogene TRBV3-2) with TRBJ2-7, with TRBD2 identical over 8 bases. There are 16 residues in the CDR3. V lost 0 bases and J lost 2; bases outside the gene matches: 6. Per germline, CDR1 LGHDT and CDR2 YNNKEL (reference sequence). The CDR3, as DNA: TGTGCCAGCAGCCAAGAGGCCGGGGGGGCCCCCTACGAGCAGTACTTC. As protein: CASSQEAGGAPYEQYF.

This clone was counted a few times. This sequence joins TRBV9 and TRBJ2-7; 9 positions agree with TRBD2. The V segment lost 0 bases and the J segment 6 bases; nucleotides outside the gene matches: 7. Germline CDR1 SGDLS, CDR2 YYNGEE. This CDR3 region has 15 residues. CDR3 DNA: TGTGCCAGCAGCGTAGGCGGCGGGGGGGATGGCGAGCAGTACTTC. Amino acid sequence: CASSVGGGGDGEQYF.

The J gene is TRBJ2-5, the V gene TRBV4-1; TRBD2 matches at 9 bases. Germline V lookup: CDR1 MGHRA, CDR2 YSYEKL. The CDR3 sequence is 15 residues long. J lost 4 bases, V lost 4 bases, and 7 bases had no gene match. This chain's CDR3 is CASSPSFSGGETQYF. CDR3 sequence (DNA): TGCGCCAGCAGCCCTTCCTTTAGCGGGGGAGAGACCCAGTACTTC.

This clone has only a few counts. This chain uses TRBV3-1 (or the pseudogene TRBV3-2) with TRBJ1-2; D perhaps matches TRBD1 (5 bases). V was cut by 4 bases and J by 6 bases, with 15 bases left in between. CDR1 LGHDT and CDR2 YNNKEL come from the germline V gene (reference sequence). The CDR3 has 14 amino acids. The chain's CDR3 is CASSLNSEGDGYTF. In DNA, the CDR3 is TGTGCCAGCAGCCTAAACTCGGAAGGGGATGGCTACACCTTC.

V and J are TRBV7-8 and TRBJ2-1; 7 bases agree with TRBD1. V lost 0 bases, J lost 5 bases, and 10 bases stayed unmatched. The CDR3 loop spans 17 amino acids. Germline CDR1 reads SGHVS; CDR2 reads FQNEAQ. The CDR3 reads CASSLAPTGTADNEQFF. CDR3 bases: TGTGCCAGCAGCTTAGCCCCTACCGGGACAGCCGACAATGAGCAGTTCTTC.

The chain links TRBV28 to TRBJ2-7, with D unresolved. V was cut by 1 base and J by 5 bases, with 3 bases left in between. Germline-derived CDR1 and CDR2 are MDHEN and SYDVKM. The CDR3 is made up of 11 amino acids. CDR3 loop: CASSLSDEQYF. The CDR3 DNA reads TGTGCCAGCAGTTTATCGGACGAGCAGTACTTC.

This rearrangement joins TRBV29-1 to TRBJ2-5, with D possibly being TRBD2 (6 bases). Germline CDR1 and CDR2: SQVTM and ANQGSEA. The CDR3 loop spans 13 amino acids. Trimming removed 3 bases from V and 0 bases from J, with 8 bases in between. The CDR3 region has the DNA TGCAGCGTTGAGACTAGAGACCAAGAGACCCAGTACTTC. It yields the protein CSVETRDQETQYF.

The rearrangement joins TRBV9 to TRBJ2-2; the match to TRBD2 covers 11 bases. CDR1 is SGDLS, CDR2 YYNGEE, per germline. The CDR3 loop spans 16 amino acids. With 4 bases clipped from V and 3 bases from J, the junction kept 5 bases outside the gene matches. The CDR3 here is CASSPLAGGDTGELFF. The CDR3 region has the DNA TGTGCCAGCAGCCCCCTAGCGGGAGGTGACACCGGGGAGCTGTTTTTT.

The rearrangement joins TRBV4-3 to TRBJ2-5, with TRBD2 matching over 7 bases. The CDR3 length is 14 residues. Looked up from germline, CDR1 is LGHNA and CDR2 is YSLEER. Trimming cost V 4 bases and J 5 bases; bases outside gene matches: 7. In DNA form, the CDR3 reads TGCGCCAGCAGCCCCGGACTAGAGGGCGAGACCCAGTACTTC. It encodes CASSPGLEGETQYF.

The CDR3 DNA reads as TGTGCCATCAGTGAGCCGACAGGGGGGAAAACTGAAGCTTTCTTT. Translated, it gives CAISEPTGGKTEAFF. The chain carries TRBV10-3 and TRBJ1-1; the match to TRBD1 covers 9 bases. CDR1 is ENHRY, CDR2 SYGVKD, per germline. V dropped 2 bases and J dropped 5; count of bases not matched to a gene: 6. The CDR3 extends over 15 amino acids.

This rearrangement joins TRBV30 to TRBJ1-6, with D maybe TRBD1 (5 bases). Germline V gene lookup returns CDR1 GTSNPN and CDR2 SVGIG (reference sequence). The CDR3 length is 14 residues. Trimming removed 6 bases at V and 9 bases at J, with 18 bases between. DNA for the CDR3: TGTGCCTGCACCCTAAGGGGTCTCGGTTCACCCCTCCACTTT. Encoded protein: CACTLRGLGSPLHF.

The chain combines TRBV5-6 with TRBJ1-1; TRBD1 might be the D (6 bases). Germline-derived CDR1 and CDR2 are SGHDT and YYEEEE. The CDR3 runs 13 residues. The V and J ends lost 4 bases and 5 bases respectively, with 12 bases between them. This CDR3 is CASSKGVGTEAFF. CDR3 sequence (DNA): TGTGCCAGCAGCAAGGGGGTGGGGACTGAAGCTTTCTTT. The full variable domain, rest sourced from reference TRBV5-6 and TRBJ1-1, is DAGVTQSPTHLIKTRGQQVTLRCSPKSGHDTVSWYQQALGQGPQFIFQYYEEEERQRGNFPDRFSGHQFPNYSSELNVNALLLGDSALYLCASSKGVGTEAFFGQGTRLTVV.

The chain uses TRBV28 and TRBJ2-1; tentative D call: TRBD2 (6 bases). The germline CDR1 and CDR2 sequences are MDHEN and SYDVKM. V dropped 3 bases and J dropped 0 bases, with 9 bases sitting between them. This CDR3 has 15 residues. The CDR3 here is CASSLGGSSYNEQFF. CDR3 bases: TGTGCCAGCAGTTTGGGGGGAAGCTCCTACAATGAGCAGTTCTTC.

The rearrangement uses TRBV7-2 and TRBJ2-7, with D tentatively TRBD2 (6 bases). Trimming took 2 bases from V and 3 from J, leaving 17 bases between them. The length of the CDR3 is 16 residues. Per the germline V gene, CDR1 is SGHTA and CDR2 is FQGNSA. The CDR3 reads CASSLTSGGGSYEQYF. In DNA form, the CDR3 reads TGTGCCAGCAGCTTAACCTCGGGTGGGGGGAGCTACGAGCAGTACTTC.

The chain employs TRBV28 and TRBJ2-3, with D tentatively TRBD1 (6 bases). From germline, CDR1 is MDHEN and CDR2 SYDVKM. The V end lost 8 bases, the J end lost 4 bases, and 16 bases lay between the germline ends. The CDR3 has 14 amino acids. The CDR3 is CASRDTTGADTQYF. CDR3 DNA: TGTGCCAGCCGGGACACCACCGGGGCAGATACGCAGTATTTT.

CDR3 protein: CASSIQGRQPQHF. CDR3 DNA: TGTGCCAGTAGTATTCAGGGGAGACAGCCCCAGCATTTT. The V call is TRBV19, the J call TRBJ1-5; a weak D match, TRBD1 (6 bases). Trimming left V 3 bases short and J 7 bases short, with 10 bases between. Looked up from germline, CDR1 is LNHDA and CDR2 is SQIVND (reference sequence). The CDR3 has 13 residues.

J is TRBJ2-5 and V is TRBV9; weak D call: TRBD2 (6 bases). Germline CDR1 is SGDLS and CDR2 is YYNGEE. This CDR3 is 14 amino acids long. V was clipped by 4 bases and J by 4 bases, with 14 bases between them. DNA of the CDR3: TGTGCCAGCAGCCCATCACGGGGGTCAGAGACCCAGTACTTC. Translation: CASSPSRGSETQYF. Full variable domain (rest looked up from reference TRBV9 and TRBJ2-5): DSGVTQTPKHLITATGQRVTLRCSPRSGDLSVYWYQQSLDQGLQFLIQYYNGEERAKGNILERFSAQQFPDLHSELNLSSLELGDSALYFCASSPSRGSETQYFGPGTRLLVL.

V is TRBV29-1 and J is TRBJ2-1; the match to TRBD2 covers 9 bases. V shed 4 bases, J shed 5 bases, and the junction held 6 bases outside the gene matches. Germline-derived CDR1 and CDR2 are SQVTM and ANQGSEA. CDR3 length: 14 residues. In nucleotides, the CDR3 is TGCAGCGTTGGGGCCGCGGGGGGGAACAATGAGCAGTTCTTC. This encodes CSVGAAGGNNEQFF.

V is TRBV2 and J is TRBJ2-3, with 10 bases lining up with TRBD2. This CDR3 comprises 17 residues. The germline gives CDR1 SNHLY, CDR2 FYNNEI. Trimming cost V 3 bases and J 5 bases; bases outside gene matches: 11. In DNA form, the CDR3 reads TGTGCCAGCAGTGAGATGGCTAGCGGGAGCATTCTAGATACGCAGTATTTT. It encodes CASSEMASGSILDTQYF. Full variable domain (rest looked up from reference TRBV2 and TRBJ2-3): EPEVTQTPSHQVTQMGQEVILRCVPISNHLYFYWYRQILGQKVEFLVSFYNNEISEKSEIFDDQFSVERPDGSNFTLKIRSTKLEDSAMYFCASSEMASGSILDTQYFGPGTRLTVL.

The chain carries TRBV5-1 and TRBJ2-2, with TRBD2 matching over 14 bases. Losses at the gene ends were 6 bases for V and 0 bases for J; bases not matched to a gene: 13. CDR1 and CDR2 (germline): SGHRS, YFSETQ. The CDR3 runs 20 residues. The CDR3 bases are TGCGCCAGCACTCGGCAGGGGACTAGCGGGAGTACCGCGAACACCGGGGAGCTGTTTTTT. The encoded protein is CASTRQGTSGSTANTGELFF. The full variable domain, with the rest looked up from reference TRBV5-1 and TRBJ2-2, is KAGVTQTPRYLIKTRGQQVTLSCSPISGHRSVSWYQQTPGQGLQFLFEYFSETQRNKGNFPGRFSGRQFSNSRSEMNVSTLELGDSALYLCASTRQGTSGSTANTGELFFGEGSRLTVL.

There are a few counts of this clone. V and J are TRBV5-1 and TRBJ2-3; TRBD1 might be the D (5 bases). Trimming removed 0 bases at V and 2 bases at J, with 10 bases between. This CDR3 region has 15 residues. Germline CDR1 reads SGHRS; CDR2 reads YFSETQ. CDR3 sequence (DNA): TGCGCCAGCAGCTTGGACCCAGGGATCACAGATACGCAGTATTTT. Protein sequence: CASSLDPGITDTQYF.

The V gene is TRBV11-3, the J gene TRBJ1-5; 10 positions match TRBD1. V lost 0 bases to trimming and J lost 2 bases; unmatched junction nucleotides: 4. This CDR3 is 17 amino acids long. Germline V lookup: CDR1 SGHNT, CDR2 YENEEA. The CDR3 DNA follows: TGTGCCAGCAGCTTAGATTCCGGGACAGGGGGCAATCAGCCCCAGCATTTT. This sequence encodes CASSLDSGTGGNQPQHF.